The clone carrying this T cell receptor (beta chain) was seen a few times. TCR beta CDR3 regions were amplified from RNA transcripts. First-round RT-PCR targeting the TCR CDR3 was performed with the HTBI primer set. TCRdb re-analysed the multiplex PCR reads in MiXCR, keeping a single row per CDR3 protein. The sample yields hundreds of thousands of distinct CDR3 sequences, about 35% seen once. Over 9 ml of fresh peripheral blood supplied the PBMCs. Germline CDR1 is SEHNR and CDR2 is FQNEAQ (reference sequence). The CDR3 is made up of 15 amino acids. Trimming cost V 5 bases and J 2 bases; bases outside gene matches: 7. The sample comes from a study of T cells in Graves' hyperthyroidism and ophthalmopathy.

Sequencing used blood. The chain recombines TRBV7-9 with TRBJ2-7; 9 bases match TRBD1. The sequence came from a middle-aged woman with Graves' hyperthyroidism. The CDR3: CASSHRDRATYEQYF. The CDR3 DNA reads TGTGCCAGCAGCCACCGGGACAGGGCTACCTACGAGCAGTACTTC.